These 21 T cell receptor beta chains were sequenced from one sample in a study of blood T cell repertoires in COVID-19. Assay: immunoSEQ multiplex PCR; the TCRdb copy retains only in-frame clones and omits some. Here the sample spans 300,000 or so clones, roughly 87% being singletons. Sequencing was carried out using peripheral blood. The source of these receptors is a man between 50 and 59 years old with active or convalescent COVID-19.

The chain is built from TRBV20-1 and TRBJ1-1; maybe TRBD1 (5 bases). Trimming shortened V by 3 bases and J by 4 bases, and 15 bases separated the two germline ends. The CDR3 has 14 residues. Germline lookup yields CDR1 DFQATT and CDR2 SNEGSKA (reference sequence). The CDR3, as DNA: TGCAGTGCTAGTCGGGGGGAGATTAGCACTGAAGCTTTCTTT. Encoded protein: CSASRGEISTEAFF.

In this sample, this clone turned up once. The gene calls are TRBV20-1 and TRBJ1-1, with a tentative D call TRBD1 (5 bases). Between the trimmed V and J ends, which lost 3 bases and 4 bases, there was a span of 12 bases. The CDR3 sequence is 13 residues long. From germline, CDR1 is DFQATT and CDR2 SNEGSKA (reference sequence). The CDR3 coding sequence is TGCAGTGCTAGTGCCATGGGGGGCACTGAAGCTTTCTTT. This sequence encodes CSASAMGGTEAFF.

The chain links TRBV7-6 to TRBJ1-1, with D hard to call. This CDR3 spans 15 amino acids. Germline lookup yields CDR1 SGHVS and CDR2 FNYEAQ. The V gene lost 2 bases and the J gene lost 1 base, with 11 bases spanning the gap. The CDR3 here is CASSLHGEENTEAFF. CDR3 nucleotides: TGTGCCAGCAGCTTACACGGGGAAGAGAACACTGAAGCTTTCTTT.

The sample holds a few counts of this clone. The rearrangement uses TRBV7-9 and TRBJ1-2, with D perhaps TRBD1 (5 bases). Looked up from germline, CDR1 is SEHNR and CDR2 is FQNEAQ (reference sequence). This CDR3 region has 13 residues. The V and J ends lost 4 bases and 1 base respectively, with 7 bases between them. This CDR3 reads CASSYDSNYGYTF. In nucleotides, the CDR3 is TGTGCCAGCAGCTATGACAGTAACTATGGCTACACCTTC.

The chain couples TRBV4-3 to TRBJ1-5, with 8 bases identical to TRBD1. CDR1 is LGHNA, CDR2 YSLEER, per germline. The CDR3 runs 13 residues. J lost 7 bases, V lost 2 bases, and 1 base had no gene match. This CDR3 is CASSQTGGQPQHF. The CDR3 nucleotides are TGCGCCAGCAGCCAAACAGGGGGGCAGCCCCAGCATTTT.

CDR3 sequence (DNA): TGTGCCTGGAGTGGCAGGGTGGAGCGGGAGGGCCTCGAGTCTTCTACCTACGAGCAGTACTTC. Translating gives CAWSGRVEREGLESSTYEQYF. The chain is built from TRBV30 and TRBJ2-7; 10 nucleotides agree with TRBD2. After removal of 1 base from V and 2 bases from J, the junction contained 23 bases not matched to a gene. CDR3 length: 21 residues. CDR1 GTSNPN and CDR2 SVGIG come from the germline V gene (reference sequence).

The chain recombines TRBV12-3 or TRBV12-4 with TRBJ1-1; weak D call: TRBD1 (5 bases). The CDR3 has 13 residues. V lost 6 bases and J lost 7, with 15 bases in between. The CDR3 here is CASSNLSQGEAFF. The DNA of the CDR3 is TGTGCCAGCAGCAACCTATCCCAGGGTGAAGCTTTCTTT.

This chain uses TRBV10-3 with TRBJ2-7; TRBD1 agrees at 7 bases. Germline V gene data show CDR1 as ENHRY and CDR2 as SYGVKD. This CDR3 has 14 amino acids. After removal of 3 bases from V and 3 bases from J, the junction contained 5 bases not matched to a gene. The CDR3 nucleotides read TGTGCCATCAGTGATGGGGGACAGCGCTACGAGCAGTACTTC. The encoded protein is CAISDGGQRYEQYF.

The chain combines TRBV2 with TRBJ1-2; D uncertain. Germline V gene lookup returns CDR1 SNHLY and CDR2 FYNNEI. The CDR3 covers 13 residues. V lost 8 bases to trimming and J lost 6 bases, with 16 bases between them. The CDR3 is CASLPGPSHGYTF. As DNA, the CDR3 is TGTGCCAGCCTACCAGGCCCCTCTCATGGCTACACCTTC.

The rearrangement uses TRBV28 and TRBJ1-1, with D possibly being TRBD1 (5 bases). The CDR3 sequence is 14 residues long. Germline CDR1 reads MDHEN; CDR2 reads SYDVKM. The V and J ends lost 3 bases and 4 bases respectively, with 12 bases between them. The chain's CDR3 is CASSLGQMTTEAFF. The CDR3 DNA reads TGTGCCAGCAGTTTGGGGCAGATGACCACTGAAGCTTTCTTT.

CDR3 amino acids: CATSPGGEVGNYGYTF. CDR3 bases: TGTGCCACCAGTCCGGGGGGGGAGGTGGGAAACTATGGCTACACCTTC. J is TRBJ1-2 and V is TRBV15; weak D call: TRBD1 (5 bases). The CDR3 sequence is 16 residues long. Germline V CDR1 and CDR2: LNHNV, YYDKDF (reference sequence). V was clipped by 6 bases and J by 2 bases, with 19 bases between them.

The chain recombines TRBV7-9 with TRBJ2-7, with D uncertain. V lost 1 base, J lost 3 bases, and 4 bases lay in between. The CDR3 has 12 residues. Germline loops: CDR1 SEHNR, CDR2 FQNEAQ (reference sequence). In nucleotides, the CDR3 is TGTGCCAGCAGCTTAGGAGTCTACGAGCAGTACTTC. It specifies CASSLGVYEQYF.

The genes are TRBV18 and TRBJ2-2, with 7 bases lining up with TRBD1. This CDR3 comprises 17 residues. From germline, CDR1 is KGHSH and CDR2 LQKENI. The V and J ends lost 1 base and 0 bases, in that order; junction bases with no gene match: 5. The DNA for the CDR3 is TGTGCCAGCTCACCACTCGGACAGGATTCGAACACCGGGGAGCTGTTTTTT. It translates to CASSPLGQDSNTGELFF.

This chain uses TRBV19 with TRBJ2-5; D might be TRBD1 (6 bases). Germline CDR1 and CDR2: LNHDA and SQIVND (reference sequence). The CDR3 is 14 amino acids. Trimming removed 3 bases at V and 9 bases at J, with 17 bases between. CDR3 loop: CASSISTGPGAQYF. Written as DNA, the CDR3 is TGTGCCAGTAGTATTTCGACAGGTCCTGGGGCCCAGTACTTC. The full variable domain, in which reference TRBV19 and TRBJ2-5 provide the parts outside the CDR3, is DGGITQSPKYLFRKEGQNVTLSCEQNLNHDAMYWYRQDPGQGLRLIYYSQIVNDFQKGDIAEGYSVSREKKESFPLTVTSAQKNPTAFYLCASSISTGPGAQYFGPGTRLLVL.

This chain uses TRBV28 with TRBJ1-6; D remains unclear. The germline V gene has CDR1 MDHEN and CDR2 SYDVKM. The CDR3 runs 15 residues. V was shortened by 3 bases and J by 3 bases, with 9 bases between the two germline ends. The chain's CDR3 is CASSFSHNYNSPLHF. CDR3 DNA sequence: TGTGCCAGCAGTTTCTCCCACAACTATAATTCACCCCTCCACTTT.

This chain joins TRBV7-3 and TRBJ1-2, with 8 bases identical to TRBD1. CDR1 SGHTA and CDR2 FQGTGA come from the germline V gene. There are 16 residues in the CDR3. V trimming: 1 base; J trimming: 6 bases; junction bases outside the gene matches: 10. The CDR3 nucleotides read TGTGCCAGCAGCTTAAAGGTGAAACAGGGGGTGGATGGCTACACCTTC. Its translation is CASSLKVKQGVDGYTF.

The CDR3: CASSFHRAEAFF. For the CDR3, the DNA is TGTGCCAGCAGCTTCCACCGGGCTGAAGCTTTCTTT. The chain joins TRBV7-2 to TRBJ1-1; D is unclear. V lost 3 bases, J lost 6 bases, and 8 bases lay in between. This CDR3 contains 12 residues. Germline values: CDR1 SGHTA, CDR2 FQGNSA.

In nucleotides, the CDR3 is TGTGCCAGCAGTGTCGGGACACTTTACGAGCAGTACTTC. Protein product: CASSVGTLYEQYF. This chain links TRBV2 with TRBJ2-7; TRBD1 is a possible D gene (6 bases). V shed 4 bases and J shed 4 bases, with 11 bases lying between them. CDR1 and CDR2 (germline): SNHLY, FYNNEI. The CDR3 covers 13 residues.

Concerning this clone: The sample has other DNA sequences that encode this CDR3 too. This sequence joins TRBV24-1 and TRBJ2-5; D is unresolved. V was clipped by 2 bases and J by 4 bases, with 10 bases between them. Germline V gives CDR1 KGHDR, CDR2 SFDVKD. There are 14 residues in the CDR3. CDR3 protein: CATSDSLTRETQYF. CDR3 nucleotide sequence: TGTGCCACCAGTGATTCCTTAACCAGAGAGACCCAGTACTTC.

This chain connects TRBV5-1 to TRBJ2-7; 8 nucleotides match TRBD1. This CDR3 is 13 amino acids long. Germline CDR1 and CDR2: SGHRS and YFSETQ. J gave up 7 bases and V 7 bases, and 10 bases lay outside the gene matches. This CDR3 reads CASELGTGGEQYF. The CDR3 DNA follows: TGCGCCAGCGAGCTTGGAACAGGGGGAGAGCAGTACTTC.

The genes are TRBV30 and TRBJ2-7, with 10 positions matching TRBD1. Germline V gives CDR1 GTSNPN, CDR2 SVGIG (reference sequence). V gave up 4 bases and J gave up 6 bases; unmatched junction bases: 9. CDR3 length: 14 residues. The CDR3 DNA sequence: TGTGCCTGGACCCCCGGGACAGGGGCCTCCGAGCAGTACTTC. Protein product: CAWTPGTGASEQYF.